The entry that follows covers one T cell receptor beta chain sequence. What it binds is unknown. This CDR3 comprises 13 residues. V dropped 2 bases and J dropped 6 bases, with 10 bases sitting between them. CDR1 SGHTA and CDR2 FQGNSA come from the germline V gene. Treatment meaning: 19 received Ad26.COV2.S at low or high dose, single or two shots; about 5 received placebo; per-sample allocation not given. On day 63 after the first injection, vaccine and placebo recipients gave samples. Boston hosted the donor, who was an adult aged 18-55 years. The data derive from a study of Ad26.COV2.S vaccination and SARS-CoV-2 variants. Findings and limits, study-wide: Participants given vaccine showed non-spike TCR breadth similar to that of placebo recipients. Reported post-vaccination CD8+ and CD4+ T cell responses to spike showed substantial breadth.

This table comes from immunoSEQ multiplex PCR, and its TCRdb copy is limited to in-frame clones, with some not included. This sample carries 350,000 to 500,000 clones, approximately 92% of them seen once, and the ten largest clones take about 2.5%. This TCR was sampled from a person between 18 and 65 years old who received the Ad26.COV2.S COVID-19 vaccine or a placebo. The genes are TRBV7-2 and TRBJ1-1; D unresolved. The sequencing used peripheral blood, collected in a trial of Ad26.COV2.S vaccine versus placebo. The chain's CDR3 is CASSLRLTAEAFF. Here the CDR3 DNA reads TGTGCCAGCAGCTTAAGGTTGACCGCTGAAGCTTTCTTT.